The T cell receptor beta chain under discussion was sequenced for a study of T cell therapy after organ transplantation. At the level of the study: T cell doses, up to 6, came every 2 weeks; follow-up lasted about 7 months. Patients received a median of 1.92 x 10^8 CMV-specific T cells over 2 to 6 infusions.

V gave up 6 bases and J gave up 1 base; unmatched junction bases: 3. This CDR3 region has 14 residues. CDR1 is MDHEN, CDR2 SYDVKM, per germline. Patients were solid-organ transplant recipients with drug-resistant or recurrent cytomegalovirus. Study outcomes and limitations: Lower pretherapy CD8 clonality went with larger post-therapy fold change.

Repertoires were generated with immunoSEQ multiplex PCR, while TCRdb's copy carries only in-frame clones and drops some. Of thousands of clones in the sample, 70% are singletons; the top ten hold approximately 35%. As for this clone: Its antigen remains unidentified.

This TCR was sampled from a human patient who had received a solid organ transplant and had CMV disease. The specimen comprised CD8+ T cells from blood, sampled before autologous CMV-specific T cell therapy. This sequence joins TRBV28 and TRBJ2-7, with 10 bases lining up with TRBD2. CDR3 nucleotides: TGTGCCAGCAGGGGACTAGCGCCTTCCTACGAGCAGTACTTC. It is translated as CASRGLAPSYEQYF.